A single sample is the source of the 32 T cell receptor beta chains below, sequenced in a study of shared clonotypes between healthy human individuals. Repertoires were generated with immunoSEQ multiplex PCR, while TCRdb's copy carries only in-frame clones and drops some. In the table there are some 500,000 clones, about 96% of which are singletons. The material sequenced was naive CD4+ T cells sorted from blood. The subset was: CD45RA+ positively selected. The receptors derive from a woman under 40 in good health.

The chain carries TRBV19 and TRBJ1-5; D is ambiguous. V lost 3 bases and J lost 9, with 9 bases in between. Germline CDR1 reads LNHDA; CDR2 reads SQIVND (reference sequence). This CDR3 is built from 12 residues. CDR3 sequence reads: CASSIALLPQHF. The CDR3 nucleotides read TGTGCCAGTAGTATTGCCCTCTTGCCCCAGCATTTT.

This chain joins TRBV11-2 and TRBJ2-1; 10 bases are a match to TRBD2. The CDR3 consists of 16 residues. Germline V gene sequence: CDR1 SGHAT, CDR2 FQNNGV. The ends lost 5 bases at V and 4 bases at J; junction bases unmatched: 8. CDR3 amino acids: CASSTRTSGAYNEQFF. The CDR3 nucleotides read TGTGCCAGCAGCACCCGGACTAGCGGTGCTTACAATGAGCAGTTCTTC.

This chain joins TRBV14 and TRBJ2-4, with TRBD1 as a possible D gene (6 bases). Deletions cut 4 bases from V and 0 bases from J, with 10 bases between. The CDR3 contains 15 residues. The V gene's germline CDR1 is SGHDN and CDR2 FVKESK. The CDR3: CASSRTELAKNIQYF. The CDR3 coding sequence is TGTGCCAGCAGCCGGACAGAACTAGCCAAAAACATTCAGTACTTC. Complete variable domain (other parts from reference TRBV14 and TRBJ2-4): EAGVTQFPSHSVIEKGQTVTLRCDPISGHDNLYWYRRVMGKEIKFLLHFVKESKQDESGMPNNRFLAERTGGTYSTLKVQPAELEDSGVYFCASSRTELAKNIQYFGAGTRLSVL.

The gene calls are TRBV28 and TRBJ2-7; D remains ambiguous. Germline CDR1 MDHEN, CDR2 SYDVKM. Trimming cost V 5 bases and J 0 bases, with 14 bases left between them. The CDR3 extends over 15 amino acids. CDR3 in amino acids: CASSPPNLSSYEQYF. The CDR3 DNA reads as TGTGCCAGCAGTCCGCCAAACCTGAGCTCCTACGAGCAGTACTTC.

V is TRBV27 and J is TRBJ2-2, with TRBD2 matching 11 bases. The CDR3 runs to 17 residues. V lost 5 bases, J lost 2 bases, and 7 bases stayed unmatched. CDR1 and CDR2 (germline): MNHEY, SMNVEV (reference sequence). The CDR3 protein is CASSPTSGSFNTGELFF. In DNA form, the CDR3 reads TGTGCCAGCAGTCCCACTAGCGGGAGTTTCAACACCGGGGAGCTGTTTTTT.

This clone appeared once. CDR3 nucleotides: TGTGCCAGCAGTTACCTTGGTTGGGCCAGTCAAGGAGCTTTCTTT. It yields the protein CASSYLGWASQGAFF. J is TRBJ1-1 and V is TRBV6-5; D unclear. Germline V gene sequence: CDR1 MNHEY, CDR2 SVGAGI. This CDR3 spans 15 amino acids. V was pared by 2 bases and J by 10 bases, with 20 bases between.

The chain employs TRBV2 and TRBJ1-2, with 8 bases that match TRBD1. V gave up 7 bases and J gave up 7 bases; unmatched junction bases: 5. The CDR3 is made up of 12 amino acids. Germline lookup yields CDR1 SNHLY and CDR2 FYNNEI. The CDR3 here is CASNQGASGYTF. CDR3 sequence (DNA): TGTGCCAGCAACCAGGGGGCCAGTGGCTACACCTTC.

The chain is built from TRBV9 and TRBJ2-1; the match to TRBD2 covers 12 bases. CDR1 and CDR2 from the germline V gene are SGDLS and YYNGEE. The trim removed 3 bases at V and 0 bases at J, leaving 10 bases unmatched. This CDR3 has 19 amino acids. CDR3 sequence reads: CASSEPGTSGLSSYNEQFF. The CDR3 DNA is TGTGCCAGCAGCGAACCCGGGACTAGCGGGCTTAGCTCCTACAATGAGCAGTTCTTC.

This chain connects TRBV6-6 to TRBJ1-3; the D is unclear. The V and J ends lost 5 bases and 0 bases respectively, with 8 bases between them. In germline, CDR1 is MNHNY, CDR2 SVGAGI (reference sequence). The CDR3 is 14 amino acids. CDR3 loop: CASSTTSSGNTIYF. The CDR3 nucleotides read TGTGCCAGCAGTACGACGAGCTCTGGAAACACCATATATTTT.

Only one count was recorded for this clone. The rearrangement uses TRBV5-1 and TRBJ2-7; D is uncertain. Germline V gene lookup returns CDR1 SGHRS and CDR2 YFSETQ. The V gene lost 2 bases and the J gene lost 0 bases, with 9 bases spanning the gap. The CDR3 extends over 14 amino acids. The CDR3 here is CASSLEDLSYEQYF. The DNA of the CDR3 is TGCGCCAGCAGCTTAGAGGACCTCTCCTACGAGCAGTACTTC.

The genes are TRBV18 and TRBJ2-7, with no clear D. Germline V lookup: CDR1 KGHSH, CDR2 LQKENI. V dropped 5 bases and J dropped 0 bases, with 14 bases sitting between them. This CDR3 comprises 15 residues. CDR3 residues: CASSSNGPSSYEQYF. The CDR3 DNA sequence: TGTGCCAGCTCATCCAACGGTCCCAGCTCCTACGAGCAGTACTTC.

The chain combines TRBV6-5 with TRBJ2-5; D uncertain. Germline CDR1 reads MNHEY; CDR2 reads SVGAGI. Trimming took 0 bases from V and 1 from J, leaving 6 bases between them. This CDR3 has 14 amino acids. The CDR3 here is CASSYSATQETQYF. The CDR3 DNA reads as TGTGCCAGCAGTTACTCGGCTACCCAAGAGACCCAGTACTTC.

The CDR3 nucleotides read TGCGCCAGCAGCTCGGGTCGGACCATAAACTCGAACACCGGGGAGCTGTTTTTT. It codes for CASSSGRTINSNTGELFF. This chain connects TRBV5-1 to TRBJ2-2; D unclear. Between the trimmed V and J ends, which lost 3 bases and 0 bases, there was a span of 18 bases. Germline V CDR1 and CDR2: SGHRS, YFSETQ. The CDR3 is 18 residues long.

This chain joins TRBV2 and TRBJ2-5; D not certain. The V gene lost 1 base and the J gene lost 2 bases, with 11 bases spanning the gap. Germline assignment: CDR1 SNHLY and CDR2 FYNNEI. The CDR3 consists of 15 residues. Here the CDR3 DNA reads TGTGCCAGCAGTGAAGTTTTGCCGATGCAAGAGACCCAGTACTTC. Translation: CASSEVLPMQETQYF.

The rearrangement joins TRBV7-9 to TRBJ2-7, with 10 bases identical to TRBD1. The germline V gene encodes CDR1 SEHNR and CDR2 FQNEAQ (reference sequence). V gave up 3 bases and J gave up 5 bases; unmatched junction bases: 10. The CDR3 loop spans 16 amino acids. The CDR3 DNA follows: TGTGCCAGCAGCTTTCAAATGGGACAGGGGATCCACGAGCAGTACTTC. Translation gives CASSFQMGQGIHEQYF.

J is TRBJ2-7 and V is TRBV5-1; D is unclear. V was shortened by 4 bases and J by 3 bases, with 8 bases between the two germline ends. Germline-derived CDR1 and CDR2 are SGHRS and YFSETQ. The CDR3 extends over 12 amino acids. CDR3 sequence (DNA): TGCGCCAGCAGCAACTTAGACTACGAGCAGTACTTC. The encoded protein is CASSNLDYEQYF.

V is TRBV28 and J is TRBJ2-1; D possibly corresponds to TRBD1 (6 bases). V was trimmed by 6 bases and J by 1 base, leaving 16 bases between them. Germline V gene sequence: CDR1 MDHEN, CDR2 SYDVKM. There are 16 residues in the CDR3. CDR3 sequence reads: CASRPTGRPSYNEQFF. The CDR3 DNA follows: TGTGCCAGCAGGCCTACAGGGCGGCCATCCTACAATGAGCAGTTCTTC.

This chain joins TRBV28 and TRBJ2-5, with 9 positions matching TRBD1. The J call may be faulty, since TRBJ2-7 better matches the DNA end. The V gene's germline CDR1 is MDHEN and CDR2 SYDVKM. The CDR3 length is 14 residues. CDR3 DNA: TGTGCCAGCATCCCTGGGGGACAGGGTTACGAGCAGTACTTC. Translating gives CASIPGGQGYEQYF.

The rearrangement joins TRBV5-6 to TRBJ1-1; perhaps TRBD1 as D (5 bases). Trimming took off 0 bases at V and 4 bases at J, with 10 bases between the two ends. Germline lookup yields CDR1 SGHDT and CDR2 YYEEEE. The CDR3 runs to 14 residues. In DNA form, the CDR3 reads TGTGCCAGCAGCTTGGTTCCGACAGCCACTGAAGCTTTCTTT. Protein product: CASSLVPTATEAFF.

This clone is a singleton in its sample. The same CDR3 arises from other DNA sequences in this sample as well. V usage is TRBV11-2 and J usage is TRBJ1-1; D is ambiguous. Germline CDR1 SGHAT, CDR2 FQNNGV. Trimming shortened V by 0 bases and J by 5 bases, and 7 bases separated the two germline ends. The CDR3 runs to 13 residues. The CDR3 here is CASSLDLGTEAFF. CDR3 coding DNA: TGTGCCAGCAGCTTAGATCTCGGAACTGAAGCTTTCTTT.

A single count supports this clone. Germline and junction disagree at one end, which may indicate a read error. The chain combines TRBV28 with TRBJ2-5; the match to TRBD1 covers 10 bases. Germline V gene sequence: CDR1 MDHEN, CDR2 SYDVKM. The length of the CDR3 is 13 residues. The CDR3: CASSIRDRGFLDF. Here the CDR3 DNA reads TGTGCCAGCAGCATCCGGGACAGGGGATTTCTGGACTTC.

The genes are TRBV6-5 and TRBJ2-7, with 11 bases aligning to TRBD2. Losses at the gene ends were 0 bases for V and 5 bases for J; bases not matched to a gene: 6. This CDR3 region has 16 residues. Germline CDR1 and CDR2: MNHEY and SVGAGI. The CDR3 is CASSYSVLAGEDEQYF. In DNA form, the CDR3 reads TGTGCCAGCAGTTACTCGGTACTAGCGGGAGAGGACGAGCAGTACTTC.

The rearrangement uses TRBV10-3 and TRBJ2-3; 9 bases are shared with TRBD2. CDR1 is ENHRY and CDR2 is SYGVKD in the germline V gene. There are 18 residues in the CDR3. The junction had 10 bases not matched to a gene; V was cut back by 3 bases and J by 0 bases. The CDR3 loop reads CAISDPSGKRTSTDTQYF. The DNA for the CDR3 is TGTGCCATCAGTGACCCTAGCGGGAAACGAACTAGCACAGATACGCAGTATTTT.

The genes are TRBV2 and TRBJ2-2, with 8 positions matching TRBD2. The CDR3 spans 14 residues. CDR1 SNHLY and CDR2 FYNNEI come from the germline V gene. V trimming: 6 bases; J trimming: 9 bases; junction bases outside the gene matches: 9. As DNA, the CDR3 is TGTGCCAGCAGCAACCGGGGACTAGGGAGGGAGCTGTTTTTT. This encodes CASSNRGLGRELFF.

V is TRBV28 and J is TRBJ2-2, with D maybe TRBD2 (5 bases). CDR1 and CDR2 (germline): MDHEN, SYDVKM. This CDR3 comprises 17 residues. Trimming removed 1 base at V and 3 bases at J, with 15 bases between. In DNA form, the CDR3 reads TGTGCCAGCAGTTTATTCCCAGGTACTAGTGACACCGGGGAGCTGTTTTTT. This codes for CASSLFPGTSDTGELFF.

The chain links TRBV27 to TRBJ1-1; D remains unclear. CDR1 MNHEY and CDR2 SMNVEV come from the germline V gene (reference sequence). The CDR3 runs to 12 residues. Trimming stripped 3 bases from V and 7 bases from J, with 9 bases between. CDR3 nucleotide sequence: TGTGCCAGCAGTTTTCCGGGCCGTGAAGCTTTCTTT. It codes for CASSFPGREAFF.

The chain couples TRBV5-6 to TRBJ1-5; D is unresolved. Germline V gives CDR1 SGHDT, CDR2 YYEEEE. Trimming took 2 bases from V and 5 from J, leaving 8 bases between them. This CDR3 is built from 13 residues. The CDR3 sequence: CASSFQEDQPQHF. CDR3 nucleotide sequence: TGTGCCAGCAGCTTCCAGGAGGATCAGCCCCAGCATTTT.

The rearrangement joins TRBV19 to TRBJ1-3; maybe TRBD1 (6 bases). CDR3 length: 14 amino acids. V lost 6 bases and J lost 2, with 11 bases in between. Germline V CDR1 and CDR2: LNHDA, SQIVND (reference sequence). The CDR3 region is CASSRGAAGNTIYF. The CDR3 nucleotides read TGTGCCAGTAGCAGGGGTGCTGCTGGAAACACCATATATTTT.

This sequence joins TRBV11-2 and TRBJ2-7; D call uncertain. The germline V and J ends were trimmed by 3 bases and 9 bases, with 15 bases remaining between them. Germline CDR1 and CDR2: SGHAT and FQNNGV. This CDR3 contains 13 residues. The CDR3 coding sequence is TGTGCCAGCAGCTTCGGACCTCCGAATGGGCAGTACTTC. Translated, it gives CASSFGPPNGQYF.

The rearrangement joins TRBV7-6 to TRBJ2-1, with D maybe TRBD2 (6 bases). The CDR3 is 18 amino acids. The V gene lost 3 bases and the J gene lost 4 bases, with 22 bases spanning the gap. The germline V gene encodes CDR1 SGHVS and CDR2 FNYEAQ. The CDR3 protein is CASSLRPTGGTGYNEQFF. Written as DNA, the CDR3 is TGTGCCAGCAGCTTGAGACCTACCGGGGGTACGGGATACAATGAGCAGTTCTTC.

V is TRBV28 and J is TRBJ2-5, with unresolved D. Gene TRBJ2-7 matches the end of the DNA better, so the J call may be wrong. Looked up from germline, CDR1 is MDHEN and CDR2 is SYDVKM. The CDR3 is made up of 12 amino acids. The CDR3 here is CASSLLSYEQYF. The CDR3 coding sequence is TGTGCCAGCAGTTTGCTCAGCTACGAGCAGTACTTC.

The genes are TRBV4-1 and TRBJ2-2, with D tentatively TRBD2 (6 bases). Germline assignment: CDR1 MGHRA and CDR2 YSYEKL. This CDR3 comprises 15 residues. Trimming removed 4 bases from V and 0 bases from J, with 9 bases in between. CDR3 protein: CASSRSGANTGELFF. The CDR3, as DNA: TGCGCCAGCAGCCGGTCGGGAGCGAACACCGGGGAGCTGTTTTTT.